The rows below give T cell receptor beta chains drawn from one sample of a study of T-cell memory formation after mild COVID-19. TCRdb itself ran the 5' RACE reads through MiXCR, one entry per CDR3 protein. The sample gives some 110,000 distinct CDR3 sequences, approximately 17% of which show up once; more than 25% is in the top ten. The sample comprised PBMCs or a T cell subset sorted from them (not recorded which). These TCRs come from an adult woman who had mild COVID-19 (a few samples of this study predate the infection). Cell type and time point are not known. Both conserved end residues are part of each CDR3. A D gene is named only where the DNA matches it firmly. Only some rows state a clone size, as once, few, many or a class for expanded clones.

J gene: TRBJ1-1
D gene: TRBD1
V gene: TRBV27
CDR3 length: 15
clone size: .
CDR3 DNA: TGTGCCAGCAGTTTGCCCGGACAGGGGACCGGCGAAGCTTTCTTT
CDR3 protein: CASSLPGQGTGEAFF

J gene: TRBJ2-3
D gene: .
V gene: TRBV6-5
CDR3 length: 12
clone size: .
CDR3 DNA: TGTGCCAGCAGGGAGAGCACAGATACGCAGTATTTT
CDR3 protein: CASRESTDTQYF

J gene: TRBJ1-5
D gene: TRBD1
V gene: TRBV7-7
CDR3 length: 17
clone size: .
CDR3 DNA: TGTGCCAGCAGCTTAGAGCGGACAGGGGCTAAGAATCAGCCCCAGCATTTT
CDR3 protein: CASSLERTGAKNQPQHF

J gene: TRBJ2-1
D gene: .
V gene: TRBV7-9
CDR3 length: 15
clone size: .
CDR3 DNA: TGTGCCAGCCCGAAAGGGGACGTAGGAAACAATGAGCAGTTCTTC
CDR3 protein: CASPKGDVGNNEQFF

J gene: TRBJ2-1
D gene: .
V gene: TRBV19
CDR3 length: 14
clone size: .
CDR3 DNA: TGTGCCAGTAGTATAGGGGCTGGGGGGAATGAGCAGTTCTTC
CDR3 protein: CASSIGAGGNEQFF

J gene: TRBJ2-5
D gene: .
V gene: TRBV2
CDR3 length: 12
clone size: few
CDR3 DNA: TGTGCCAGCAGTGAACGGCGAGAGACCCAGTACTTC
CDR3 protein: CASSERRETQYF

J gene: TRBJ1-2
D gene: .
V gene: TRBV6-2/TRBV6-3
CDR3 length: 13
clone size: .
CDR3 DNA: TGTGCCAGCAGTTACCGGGACAACTATGGCTACACCTTC
CDR3 protein: CASSYRDNYGYTF

J gene: TRBJ2-7
D gene: TRBD1
V gene: TRBV5-6
CDR3 length: 14
clone size: few
CDR3 DNA: TGTGCCAGCAGCGAGGACAGGGTCTCCTACGAGCAGTACTTC
CDR3 protein: CASSEDRVSYEQYF

J gene: TRBJ2-1
D gene: .
V gene: TRBV12-3/TRBV12-4
CDR3 length: 14
clone size: few
CDR3 DNA: TGTGCCAGCAGTTTAGTTCAGGAATCGGGTGAGCAGTTCTTC
CDR3 protein: CASSLVQESGEQFF

J gene: TRBJ1-1
D gene: TRBD1
V gene: TRBV12-3/TRBV12-4
CDR3 length: 15
clone size: .
CDR3 DNA: TGTGCCAGCAGCCCACCGGGACAGGGGTGGACTGAAGCTTTCTTT
CDR3 protein: CASSPPGQGWTEAFF

J gene: TRBJ2-1
D gene: TRBD2
V gene: TRBV30
CDR3 length: 14
clone size: .
CDR3 DNA: TGTGCCTGGAGTTTACCGGGACTAGCGGTGGTGGAGTTCTTC
CDR3 protein: CAWSLPGLAVVEFF

J gene: TRBJ2-1
D gene: TRBD2
V gene: TRBV11-2
CDR3 length: 15
clone size: .
CDR3 DNA: TGTGCCAGCAGCTCATGGACTAGAGCAAACAATGAGCAGTTCTTC
CDR3 protein: CASSSWTRANNEQFF

J gene: TRBJ1-1
D gene: .
V gene: TRBV6-6
CDR3 length: 12
clone size: .
CDR3 DNA: TGTGCCATTGGACAGCGGAGGACTGAAGCTTTCTTT
CDR3 protein: CAIGQRRTEAFF

J gene: TRBJ2-3
D gene: .
V gene: TRBV2
CDR3 length: 15
clone size: .
CDR3 DNA: TGTGCCAGCAGTGAGTCTAGGGCCCGGTCCGATACGCAGTATTTT
CDR3 protein: CASSESRARSDTQYF

J gene: TRBJ2-1
D gene: .
V gene: TRBV29-1
CDR3 length: 12
clone size: few
CDR3 DNA: TGCAGCGTTGAAGCCCAGGGAGATGAGCAGTTCTTC
CDR3 protein: CSVEAQGDEQFF

J gene: TRBJ1-1
D gene: .
V gene: TRBV18
CDR3 length: 18
clone size: .
CDR3 DNA: TGTGCCAGCTCCGGGCCGGGACAACTCGGAACGTCCGGTTTGGTCGCTTTCTTT
CDR3 protein: CASSGPGQLGTSGLVAFF

J gene: TRBJ2-3
D gene: .
V gene: TRBV27
CDR3 length: 13
clone size: .
CDR3 DNA: TGTGCCAGCAGTTTGTATCCCACAGATACGCAGTATTTT
CDR3 protein: CASSLYPTDTQYF

J gene: TRBJ1-1
D gene: .
V gene: TRBV27
CDR3 length: 13
clone size: few
CDR3 DNA: TGTGCCAGCAGTTTATCGAAGAGGGCAGGGGCTTTCTTT
CDR3 protein: CASSLSKRAGAFF

J gene: TRBJ1-1
D gene: .
V gene: TRBV7-8
CDR3 length: 13
clone size: few
CDR3 DNA: TGTGCCAGCAGCTTAGTTTCGGGGGCTGAAGCTTTCTTT
CDR3 protein: CASSLVSGAEAFF

J gene: TRBJ2-1
D gene: .
V gene: TRBV29-1
CDR3 length: 15
clone size: .
CDR3 DNA: TGCAGCGTTCCTAGAGCGGGCTACTCCTACAATGAGCAGTTCTTC
CDR3 protein: CSVPRAGYSYNEQFF

J gene: TRBJ2-1
D gene: TRBD2
V gene: TRBV12-3/TRBV12-4
CDR3 length: 15
clone size: many
CDR3 DNA: TGTGCCAGCAGCTCTAGCGGGAGGCCCTACAATGAGCAGTTCTTC
CDR3 protein: CASSSSGRPYNEQFF

J gene: TRBJ2-5
D gene: TRBD2
V gene: TRBV20-1
CDR3 length: 16
clone size: .
CDR3 DNA: TGCAGTGCTCGTGCGGGAGGAGCGGGGGGGTGGAAGACCCAGTACTTC
CDR3 protein: CSARAGGAGGWKTQYF

J gene: TRBJ2-7
D gene: TRBD2
V gene: TRBV7-2
CDR3 length: 16
clone size: .
CDR3 DNA: TGTGCCAGCAGCTTAGGATCGGGACTAGCGGTCCACGAGCAGTACTTC
CDR3 protein: CASSLGSGLAVHEQYF

J gene: TRBJ2-2
D gene: TRBD1
V gene: TRBV7-6
CDR3 length: 13
clone size: .
CDR3 DNA: TGTGCCAGCGACCACAGGGGTACCGGGGAGCTGTTTTTT
CDR3 protein: CASDHRGTGELFF

J gene: TRBJ2-3
D gene: .
V gene: TRBV5-1
CDR3 length: 15
clone size: .
CDR3 DNA: TGCGCCAGCAGCTTGGGACGTATTAGCACAGATACGCAGTATTTT
CDR3 protein: CASSLGRISTDTQYF

J gene: TRBJ2-7
D gene: .
V gene: TRBV7-6
CDR3 length: 15
clone size: few
CDR3 DNA: TGTGCCAGCAGCCCTAGGACAGCCCTAGGGGACGAGCAGTACTTC
CDR3 protein: CASSPRTALGDEQYF

J gene: TRBJ2-7
D gene: TRBD2
V gene: TRBV5-4
CDR3 length: 15
clone size: .
CDR3 DNA: TGTGCCAGCAGCTTGGGACTAGCGGCTTCCTACGAGCAGTACTTC
CDR3 protein: CASSLGLAASYEQYF

J gene: TRBJ2-7
D gene: TRBD1
V gene: TRBV27
CDR3 length: 16
clone size: .
CDR3 DNA: TGTGCCAGCAGTTCATCCGACGGGACAGAAGCCTACGAGCAGTACTTC
CDR3 protein: CASSSSDGTEAYEQYF

J gene: TRBJ2-7
D gene: .
V gene: TRBV9
CDR3 length: 13
clone size: .
CDR3 DNA: TGTGCCAGCAGCGAAGGGGGGGGCTACGAGCAGTACTTC
CDR3 protein: CASSEGGGYEQYF

J gene: TRBJ1-2
D gene: TRBD1
V gene: TRBV15
CDR3 length: 16
clone size: .
CDR3 DNA: TGTGCCACCAGTCCGGACCCGGGACAGGGGGCTTATGGCTACACCTTC
CDR3 protein: CATSPDPGQGAYGYTF

J gene: TRBJ1-2
D gene: .
V gene: TRBV2
CDR3 length: 13
clone size: .
CDR3 DNA: TGTGCCAGCAAAGGTGGGGCGGAGGAAGGCTACACCTTC
CDR3 protein: CASKGGAEEGYTF

J gene: TRBJ2-3
D gene: TRBD1
V gene: TRBV20-1
CDR3 length: 15
clone size: few
CDR3 DNA: TGCAGTGCTAGAGAGGACAGGGGTGGTCCAGATACGCAGTATTTT
CDR3 protein: CSAREDRGGPDTQYF

J gene: TRBJ1-2
D gene: TRBD1
V gene: TRBV6-4
CDR3 length: 14
clone size: .
CDR3 DNA: TGTGCCAGCAGTGGACAGGGAATCGACTATGGCTACACCTTC
CDR3 protein: CASSGQGIDYGYTF

J gene: TRBJ1-1
D gene: .
V gene: TRBV4-1
CDR3 length: 15
clone size: .
CDR3 DNA: TGCGCCAGCAGCCAAGACCCAGGGATGAACACTGAAGCTTTCTTT
CDR3 protein: CASSQDPGMNTEAFF

J gene: TRBJ2-3
D gene: TRBD2
V gene: TRBV27
CDR3 length: 14
clone size: many
CDR3 DNA: TGTGCCAGCAGTTTAGGGGGGGGCACAGATACGCAGTATTTT
CDR3 protein: CASSLGGGTDTQYF

J gene: TRBJ2-3
D gene: TRBD2
V gene: TRBV7-3
CDR3 length: 14
clone size: .
CDR3 DNA: TGTGCCAGCAGCTCAAGAGCGGGGCCGGATACGCAGTATTTT
CDR3 protein: CASSSRAGPDTQYF

J gene: TRBJ2-1
D gene: TRBD2
V gene: TRBV5-1
CDR3 length: 14
clone size: few
CDR3 DNA: TGCGCCAGCAGCGTGACTAGCGGGTACAATGAGCAGTTCTTC
CDR3 protein: CASSVTSGYNEQFF

J gene: TRBJ1-2
D gene: .
V gene: TRBV5-5
CDR3 length: 14
clone size: .
CDR3 DNA: TGTGCCAGCAGCTTGGGAGGGTTTGGCTATGGCTACACCTTC
CDR3 protein: CASSLGGFGYGYTF

J gene: TRBJ2-7
D gene: .
V gene: TRBV15
CDR3 length: 15
clone size: .
CDR3 DNA: TGTGCCACCAGCAGCGCCGGGATTTCCAACTACGAGCAGTACTTC
CDR3 protein: CATSSAGISNYEQYF

J gene: TRBJ2-4
D gene: .
V gene: TRBV20-1
CDR3 length: 15
clone size: few
CDR3 DNA: TGCAGTGCTAGAGATTACAGGGTCGGAGGGGACATTCAGTACTTC
CDR3 protein: CSARDYRVGGDIQYF

J gene: TRBJ1-1
D gene: TRBD1
V gene: TRBV5-1
CDR3 length: 16
clone size: .
CDR3 DNA: TGCGCCAGCAGCGATGGGGACAGGGGCATGAACACTGAAGCTTTCTTT
CDR3 protein: CASSDGDRGMNTEAFF

J gene: TRBJ2-5
D gene: .
V gene: TRBV11-2
CDR3 length: 14
clone size: few
CDR3 DNA: TGTGCCAGCAGCAGACCCCTCTCCCGGGAGACCCAGTACTTC
CDR3 protein: CASSRPLSRETQYF

J gene: TRBJ2-1
D gene: .
V gene: TRBV7-2
CDR3 length: 13
clone size: once
CDR3 DNA: TGTGCCAGCAGCTTAGATCAGCTGAATGAGCAGTTCTTC
CDR3 protein: CASSLDQLNEQFF

J gene: TRBJ2-5
D gene: .
V gene: TRBV10-3
CDR3 length: 15
clone size: many
CDR3 DNA: TGTGCCATCAGTGAGTCGGATGGGTACCAAGAGACCCAGTACTTC
CDR3 protein: CAISESDGYQETQYF

J gene: TRBJ1-4
D gene: .
V gene: TRBV10-3
CDR3 length: 15
clone size: .
CDR3 DNA: TGTGCCATCAGTGAGTTTCGGGACGGGGAAGAAAAACTGTTTTTT
CDR3 protein: CAISEFRDGEEKLFF

J gene: TRBJ2-1
D gene: TRBD2
V gene: TRBV4-2
CDR3 length: 14
clone size: many
CDR3 DNA: TGTGCCAGCAGCCAAGAATTCCGGGAGGGCCTGCAGTTCTTC
CDR3 protein: CASSQEFREGLQFF

J gene: TRBJ2-7
D gene: TRBD2
V gene: TRBV6-6
CDR3 length: 14
clone size: .
CDR3 DNA: TGTGCCAGCAGTTACGGGGGGGAAGGCTACGAGCAGTACTTC
CDR3 protein: CASSYGGEGYEQYF

J gene: TRBJ2-1
D gene: .
V gene: TRBV25-1
CDR3 length: 13
clone size: few
CDR3 DNA: TGTGCCAGCAGTGAAGGGTCGGTCAATGAGCAGTTCTTC
CDR3 protein: CASSEGSVNEQFF

J gene: TRBJ2-1
D gene: .
V gene: TRBV9
CDR3 length: 17
clone size: few
CDR3 DNA: TGTGCCAGCAGCCCCCAAGGTGGAACAGCAGGATACAATGAGCAGTTCTTC
CDR3 protein: CASSPQGGTAGYNEQFF

J gene: TRBJ2-2
D gene: .
V gene: TRBV27
CDR3 length: 15
clone size: few
CDR3 DNA: TGTGCCAGCAGTTCCGGGACGGCCGGGGCCAGGGAGCTGTTTTTT
CDR3 protein: CASSSGTAGARELFF

J gene: TRBJ2-3
D gene: .
V gene: TRBV7-9
CDR3 length: 17
clone size: .
CDR3 DNA: TGTGCCAGCAGCGGCAGGGGATGGCGGGAACCCACAGATACGCAGTATTTT
CDR3 protein: CASSGRGWREPTDTQYF

J gene: TRBJ2-7
D gene: .
V gene: TRBV4-3
CDR3 length: 16
clone size: few
CDR3 DNA: TGCGCCAGCAGCCAAGATGCGACTACCCGGGCCTACGAGCAGTACTTC
CDR3 protein: CASSQDATTRAYEQYF

J gene: TRBJ1-1
D gene: .
V gene: TRBV7-8
CDR3 length: 17
clone size: .
CDR3 DNA: TGTGCCAGCAGTTACCACCCCTTCGACAGTTCGAACACTGAAGCTTTCTTT
CDR3 protein: CASSYHPFDSSNTEAFF

J gene: TRBJ2-2
D gene: TRBD2
V gene: TRBV6-5
CDR3 length: 16
clone size: few
CDR3 DNA: TGTGCCAGCAGAACCGGGACTAGCGTCTACACCGGGGAGCTGTTTTTT
CDR3 protein: CASRTGTSVYTGELFF

J gene: TRBJ2-1
D gene: TRBD2
V gene: TRBV24-1
CDR3 length: 16
clone size: once
CDR3 DNA: TGTGCCACCAGTGATTTTGGGGCGGGAGTATCCAATGAGCAGTTCTTC
CDR3 protein: CATSDFGAGVSNEQFF

J gene: TRBJ2-2
D gene: TRBD2
V gene: TRBV5-1
CDR3 length: 17
clone size: few
CDR3 DNA: TGCGCCAGCAGCTTGACGCTAGCGGGAGGTTACACCGGGGAGCTGTTTTTT
CDR3 protein: CASSLTLAGGYTGELFF

J gene: TRBJ2-5
D gene: .
V gene: TRBV4-3
CDR3 length: 15
clone size: .
CDR3 DNA: TGCGCCAGCAGCCAAGGGACCCATCTCACGGAGACCCAGTACTTC
CDR3 protein: CASSQGTHLTETQYF

J gene: TRBJ1-1
D gene: TRBD1
V gene: TRBV7-9
CDR3 length: 15
clone size: .
CDR3 DNA: TGTGCCAGCAGCTTAGGTTTAGGGGGCAGCACTGAAGCTTTCTTT
CDR3 protein: CASSLGLGGSTEAFF

J gene: TRBJ2-3
D gene: TRBD1
V gene: TRBV7-6
CDR3 length: 17
clone size: .
CDR3 DNA: TGTGCCAGCAGCTTATTTTCGGGACAGGGAGGCACAGATACGCAGTATTTT
CDR3 protein: CASSLFSGQGGTDTQYF

J gene: TRBJ1-2
D gene: .
V gene: TRBV6-5
CDR3 length: 13
clone size: few
CDR3 DNA: TGTGCCAGCAGTGCTGTCTGGCCCTATGGCTACACCTTC
CDR3 protein: CASSAVWPYGYTF